Listed here are 10 T cell receptor beta chains from one sample, sequenced in a study of molecular identifiers for immune sequencing clone quantification (dated by TCRdb to the late 2010s). The library was obtained by PCR. The run used an Illumina HiSeq 4000. TCRdb applied fastp at Q25 and MiXCR to the public reads, then kept only in-frame beta chains. Rows merge per CDR3 protein into single entries with the most common DNA and genes. This sample gives some 650,000 distinct CDR3 sequences in total; approximately 20% of them show up just once. The leading ten clones occupy 0.85% of the sample. What was sequenced was naive CD8+ T cells from blood, with Jurkat cell RNA spiked in. The sample's cell subset or site, from its label and the paper: FACS-sorted CD8+CD4-CCR7+CD45RA+ naive T cells. Every receptor here comes from a human donor in good health. Some libraries in this study had Jurkat cell RNA spiked in.

About this clonotype itself: This may be a read error, as it is one base from a much larger clone. V and J are TRBV7-2 and TRBJ1-5; TRBD1 is a possible D gene (5 bases). CDR1 SGHTA and CDR2 FQGNSA come from the germline V gene. The CDR3 length is 15 residues. This chain's CDR3 is CAGSLGPRDHQPQHF. The CDR3 bases are TGTGCCGGCAGCTTAGGCCCCAGGGATCATCAGCCCCAGCATTTT.

This clonotype was found many times. V gene TRBV28 combines with J gene TRBJ2-2; D may be TRBD2 (5 bases). Per germline, CDR1 MDHEN and CDR2 SYDVKM. CDR3 size: 19 residues. Trimming removed 10 bases from V and 5 bases from J, with 32 bases in between. The DNA of the CDR3 is TGTGCCACCCACATTCGGAAGACCTCTCGGGATTCATTAACCGGGGAGCTGTTTTTT. This sequence encodes CATHIRKTSRDSLTGELFF.

Ten or more counts support this clonotype. This chain links TRBV2 with TRBJ2-1, with D possibly being TRBD1 or TRBD2 (5 bases each). Deletions cut 10 bases from V and 8 bases from J, with 24 bases between. Per the germline V gene, CDR1 is SNHLY and CDR2 is FYNNEI. This CDR3 has 15 residues. The CDR3 DNA follows: TGTGCCACCCTCCCCGGGACCCACAGTCCGGATGAGCAGTTCTTC. Amino acids: CATLPGTHSPDEQFF.

With respect to this clonotype: A much larger clone sits a single nucleotide away, making a read error possible. No conserved phenylalanine or tryptophan ends this CDR3, so it is likely a read error. The chain joins TRBV7-6 to TRBJ1-4; the D is unclear. The CDR3 has 12 amino acids. V lost 5 bases and J 1 base, leaving 2 bases between the germline ends. CDR1 SGHVS and CDR2 FNYEAQ come from the germline V gene. Here the CDR3 reads CASSKTNEKLFL. The CDR3 nucleotides read TGTGCCAGCAGCAAAACTAATGAAAAACTGTTTCTT.

This clonotype was found many times. The V gene is TRBV2, the J gene TRBJ2-7, with 10 bases that match TRBD1. With V trimmed by 6 bases and J by 6 bases, 11 bases remained unmatched. CDR3 size: 15 residues. The germline gives CDR1 SNHLY, CDR2 FYNNEI. CDR3 in amino acids: CASSAHLGQGLEQYF. CDR3 coding DNA: TGTGCCAGCAGCGCTCACCTGGGACAGGGGCTCGAGCAGTACTTC.

This clonotype was observed at least ten times. V and J are TRBV7-9 and TRBJ1-4, with D tentatively TRBD1 (6 bases). The V gene's germline CDR1 is SEHNR and CDR2 FQNEAQ (reference sequence). This CDR3 comprises 14 residues. V was trimmed by 5 bases and J by 1 base, leaving 8 bases between them. DNA of the CDR3: TGTGCCAGCAGCCCACAGGGAACTAATGAAAAACTGTTTTTT. Its translation is CASSPQGTNEKLFF.

The chain couples TRBV29-1 to TRBJ2-5; maybe TRBD1 (5 bases). The CDR3 totals 13 residues. Trimming left V 7 bases short and J 3 bases short, with 15 bases between. Germline CDR1 is SQVTM and CDR2 is ANQGSEA. The CDR3 DNA follows: TGCAGCGCTGATTCGACAGTCGAAGAGACCCAGTACTTC. It yields the protein CSADSTVEETQYF.

On this clonotype itself: Given a much more abundant clone one base away, this may be a read error. CDR3 in DNA: TGCAGCGTTGTGGCAGGGGGTAACCACGAGCAGTACTTC. Residues: CSVVAGGNHEQYF. The chain combines TRBV29-1 with TRBJ2-7; 7 nucleotides align to TRBD1. Losses at the gene ends were 4 bases for V and 5 bases for J; bases not matched to a gene: 8. The CDR3 length is 13 residues. Per germline, CDR1 SQVTM and CDR2 ANQGSEA.

This clonotype was observed many times. This rearrangement joins TRBV28 to TRBJ2-5; 7 bases match TRBD1. Losses at the gene ends were 5 bases for V and 10 bases for J; bases not matched to a gene: 7. The CDR3 runs to 12 residues. Germline CDR1 and CDR2: MDHEN and SYDVKM. CDR3 residues: CASSPTDRDQYF. In nucleotides, the CDR3 is TGTGCCAGCAGTCCTACTGACAGGGACCAGTACTTC.

This clonotype was detected ten times or more. The chain recombines TRBV6-2 or TRBV6-3 with TRBJ1-2; 9 bases are shared with TRBD1. The V gene end was trimmed by 6 bases and the J gene end by 8 bases; junction bases not matched to a gene: 7. CDR1 is MNHEY and CDR2 is SVGEGT in the germline V gene. This CDR3 contains 13 residues. The CDR3 sequence is CASSLDRGGGYTF. DNA for the CDR3: TGTGCCAGCAGCTTGGACAGGGGAGGCGGCTACACCTTC.